The sequence of this T cell receptor (beta chain) was determined in a study of shared T cell receptors in the human thymus. CDR1 LGHNT and CDR2 FRNRAP come from the germline V gene. After removal of 7 bases from V and 6 bases from J, the junction contained 5 bases not matched to a gene. CDR3 length equals 14 residues. Sequencing was performed with immunoSEQ multiplex PCR; in TCRdb, only in-frame clones are kept and a portion is missing. The sample includes about 660,000 clones, roughly 90% of them seen just once. These data were also reused for a study on human thymus T cells. According to that study: Congenital heart defects were the reason for the corrective surgery that the donors, healthy Finnish infants, were having. Resections were taken during corrective heart surgery, and the thymus tissue came from these. Thymic and blood repertoires appeared to show biased V and J gene usage.

This rearrangement joins TRBV12-5 to TRBJ2-1, with 11 bases aligning to TRBD1. This TCR was sampled from a boy younger than two with a congenital heart defect. Sequencing input: thymocytes. The DNA for the CDR3 is TGTGCTAGTGAGGGACAGGGGGTATTCAATGAGCAGTTCTTC. Translated: CASEGQGVFNEQFF.